The T cell receptor (beta chain) under discussion was sequenced for a study of cytomegalovirus exposure and HLA in healthy donors listed by TCRdb under 2017. At the level of the whole study: In an earlier analysis of several hundred of the donors, 276 Gb of sequence data and 117 million unique TCR beta sequences from about 179 million T cells were reported. Roughly 300 gigabases of sequencing data and 70 million to 95 million unique TCR sequences made up an early release that covered 500 to 700 HLA-typed donors. Among the roughly 400 genotyped donors, 81% belonged to the genetic ancestry cluster associated with self-reported Caucasian donors. The aim of the study was to test whether cataloging public T cell receptors could identify signatures of past pathogen exposure. The study used immunosequencing to profile the T cell repertoires of several hundred subjects and linked those repertoires to cytomegalovirus serostatus. Along with the roughly 670-subject first cohort, a separate validation cohort of over 90 different subjects was used. To predict cytomegalovirus infection status, the study brought together high-throughput TCR immunosequencing, statistical association of individual TCRs with disease status, and machine learning. To study patterns of TCR occurrence, a later analysis re-analyzed previously published TCR beta repertoires from more than 550 donors and added high-resolution HLA genotyping. Rather than using new phenotypic data, the later analysis identified candidate immune exposures from TCR beta sequences and from how often those sequences occurred across donors. To decide whether each TCR beta V gene segment behaved as functional or pseudogenic, an earlier analysis of several hundred of the donors relied on high-throughput TCR beta sequencing. Donor age, sex, ethnicity and CMV serostatus were compiled alongside the repertoire data. A later genetic analysis used genome-wide SNP genotypes for about 60% of the roughly 700 donors, treating that subset as a discovery cohort. Every repertoire in the discovery cohort had been generated on one and the same sequencing platform. HLA typing covered class I and class II loci at four-digit resolution. The number of typed donors differed by locus: roughly 620-640 for A, B, C, DRB1 and DQB1; roughly 510 for DQA1; approximately 600 for DPA1; and around 450 for DPB1. Roughly 5 DR-DQ haplotypes were treated as single units for association and clustering because of strong linkage in the cohort. On average, around 200,000 unique TCR beta nucleotide sequences were sequenced per donor among a few hundred genotyped donors of the cohort, with 15% to 20% of those sequences being non-productive.

From the cysteine through the phenylalanine, the CDR3 covers 20 amino acids. The DNA shown is the 60-base CDR3, in frame from base 1. The germline V gene gives CDR1 as SGHRS and CDR2 as YFSETQ. Trimming removed 3 bases from V and 0 bases from J; the gene matches leave 12 bases unexplained. Points on this clone: Its antigen is currently not known. It has no much larger one-base neighbor in the sample; base qualities were not kept.

Libraries were built with the immunoSEQ multiplex PCR assay. For the multiplex PCR, a mixture combining 60 forward primers for TCR Vbeta segments and 13 reverse primers for TCR Jbeta segments was used. The CDR3 region of rearranged TCR beta genes was amplified from genomic DNA with a multiplex PCR assay. On the Illumina HiSeq System, the amplified TCR beta libraries were sequenced as 87-base-pair reads. In the authors' own workflow: Across the 700 or so repertoires, a later analysis counted tens of millions of unique TCR beta chains, approximately 10 million of which were shared by at least two donors. To remove PCR and sequencing errors, raw reads were error-corrected and collapsed into unique sequences using a nearest-neighbor algorithm that merged closely related sequences. CDR3 sequences were aligned to IMGT reference sequences to assign V, D and J gene segments. For a sequence to be retained, at least a six-nucleotide match to both a V gene segment and a J gene segment was required. A rearrangement was called productive if the CDR3 had no stop codons and remained in frame with V and J, and every other rearrangement was called non-productive. Following IMGT convention, CDR3 was defined as the stretch from the second conserved V-encoded cysteine to the conserved J-encoded phenylalanine. The earlier analysis of about 530 of the donors excluded any sequence lacking an unambiguous match to a single V gene segment. An earlier analysis of under 750 of the donors called V segments functional above 56.7% productive rearrangements and segregating when the between-donor standard deviation exceeded 5%. A statistical classification framework was developed to diagnose cytomegalovirus status using the catalog of TCR beta chain sequences. In a later analysis, TCR nucleotide sequences were compared against IMGT/GENE-DB human TR gene sequences so that V and J genes could be assigned. In a later analysis, CDR3 sequences and most-parsimonious VDJ recombination scenarios were assigned using the TCRdist pipeline. In a later analysis, each TCR beta chain was defined by its CDR3 amino acid sequence together with its V-gene family, and reads without a unique V-gene family were excluded. A later analysis removed 592 highly shared, low-generation-probability nucleotide sequences to deal with suspected cross-contamination and a sequencing artifact. In a later analysis, a clonal expansion index was calculated for each public chain from normalized within-repertoire ranks of inferred template counts. In a later analysis, generation probabilities were computed with a VDJ recombination model fitted to out-of-frame rearrangements, and the resulting probabilities were checked against IGoR. In a later analysis, TCR-TCR, TCR-HLA and TCR-CMV co-occurrence was scored with hypergeometric tests, and a repertoire-size bias correction was applied to TCR pairs. To estimate false discovery rates, a later analysis permuted the HLA or CMV assignments 20 times. In a later analysis, co-occurring TCRs were grouped using DBSCAN, with TCRdist sequence similarity added in when clustering inside HLA-allele-positive subsets. Repertoires with fewer than 30,000 or more than 120,000 public chains, plus five repertoires with anomalous nucleotide sharing, were excluded from co-occurrence clustering. TCRdb provides this immuneACCESS table in a form limited to in-frame rearrangements. Some clones are lacking; in checked studies, under half of them reflect an unresolved V gene, and why the rest are absent is not known. The V and J calls and clone size were taken over from that table, and D and trimming were inferred from the DNA. This sample lists about 150,000 clones; under 80% were detected once. Of the sample, about 13% is held by the ten largest clones.

The cohort comprised 666 healthy bone marrow donors. At the time of sampling, all cohort members were nominally healthy, though unrecorded immune exposures were likely present. The donor was CMV seropositive and was included in the group of 289 seropositive cohort members. Each donor provided a peripheral blood sample, and peripheral blood mononuclear cells were used for TCR beta sequencing. Genomic DNA was extracted from the blood cell samples with the Qiagen DNeasy Blood Extraction Kit. Points the paper makes about the study in general: Some 16 rarely observed V segments, including chromosome 9 orphons, were excluded from the earlier analysis of almost 600 of the donors because counts were too low. In a later analysis, TCR association rates were found to vary across HLA loci, with the most associated TCRs seen for DRB1 alleles and the fewest for HLA-C alleles. A cluster of highly shared sequence variants was judged likely to be a technical artifact of the sequencing pipeline. HLA typing was unavailable for some donors at each locus, so association tests used only the typed subset. A few of the identified cytomegalovirus-associated TCR beta chains were confirmed in vitro to be specific for cytomegalovirus antigens. Only TCR beta chains were sequenced in this cohort, and the absence of alpha or paired-chain data limited detectable features. A later genetic analysis reported fewer N-insertions in productive TCRs among donors in an Asian-associated ancestry cluster than the roughly 700-donor mean. In both the original and validation cohorts, the classifier was reported to diagnose cytomegalovirus status with high specificity and sensitivity. According to a later analysis, parvovirus B19, influenza, CMV and Epstein-Barr virus appeared linked to several top co-occurrence clusters. Some IMGT-functional V segments, including TRBV6-2 and TRBV6-3, could not be distinguished by the 87-base-pair reads and were therefore excluded. Broadly in line with IMGT annotations, most TCR beta V segments showed up in productive rearrangements about 87% or about 30% of the time in an earlier analysis of under 700 of the donors. Immune exposure information for the cohort was limited to CMV serostatus. According to the authors, the approach could potentially be generalized to other disease states and immunological phenotypes. Across donors, most TCR sequences were observed very rarely, whereas some public TCRs were present in many individuals. Assigning TCR associations to individual alleles was difficult when HLA alleles, especially DR and DQ, strongly co-occurred. V-gene and J-gene trimming of TCR beta chains was associated with a missense DCLRE1C variant in a later genetic analysis, and the association was replicated in an independent cohort. Compared with equally common non-associated chains, HLA-associated TCR beta chains in a later analysis were more clonally expanded and had lower generation probabilities. The study listed approximately 160 TCR beta chains as associated with cytomegalovirus. According to a later analysis, most CMV-associated TCR beta chains appeared to be HLA-restricted, and the HLA associations seemed to be driven largely by CMV exposure. A further reported finding was that TCR beta sequences accurately predicted the HLA-A and HLA-B alleles for most subjects in the first cohort. Sequencing depth was assumed to be roughly uniform across donors in the presence/absence analyses, though that assumption may not hold. Linkage disequilibrium might explain the correlated functional status among segregating V segments, but an unknown experimental factor could not be excluded. In a later analysis, some 17,000 TCR beta sequences were associated with specific HLA alleles at a false discovery rate of 0.05.

Sequences were obtained from PBMCs. Recombination connected TRBV5-1 to TRBJ2-1, with 13 bases matching TRBD2. This TCR came from a woman aged 50 to 65 in good health and CMV-seropositive. The CDR3 region reads CASSWDGLAGVLTSYNEQFF. The bases are TGCGCCAGCAGCTGGGACGGACTAGCGGGGGTTCTAACCTCCTACAATGAGCAGTTCTTC.